This T cell receptor beta chain was found in a study of cytomegalovirus exposure and HLA in healthy donors. Study-wide results and caveats: A later analysis linked a missense DCLRE1C variant to TCR beta V- and J-gene trimming. The number of N-insertions in an Asian-associated ancestry cluster was reportedly below the approximately 680-donor mean in a later analysis. Donor immune exposure was known only as CMV serostatus.

A word on this clone: Its specificity is unknown.

Vbeta (60) and Jbeta (13) primers were used in the PCR. Assay: immunoSEQ multiplex PCR; the TCRdb copy retains only in-frame clones and omits some. The sample is made up of 150,000 or so clones, and the top ten hold under 2% of it. Germline CDR1 SGHRS, CDR2 YFSETQ. The CDR3 contains 15 residues. With 1 base clipped from V and 1 base from J, the junction kept 4 bases outside the gene matches. Input material: PBMCs. The TCR originated in a woman aged 45 to 65 in good health and CMV-seronegative. This chain connects TRBV5-1 to TRBJ1-1; 7 positions agree with TRBD1. CDR3 sequence: CASSLTGATNTEAFF. CDR3 in DNA: TGCGCCAGCAGCTTGACAGGGGCTACGAACACTGAAGCTTTCTTT.